A selection of T cell receptor beta chains follows, all from one sample in a study of OX40 agonist ivuxolimab in advanced cancers. TCRdb's copy holds only in-frame clones and misses some; the assay was immunoSEQ multiplex PCR. The sample lists about 26,000 clones; around nine tenths were seen once. The sequencing here drew on CD4+ or CD8+ T cells sorted from blood, taken in a trial of the OX40 agonist ivuxolimab. Receptors originate from an adult with an advanced solid tumor such as melanoma, head and neck, liver or kidney cancer. The CDR3 runs from the conserved cysteine through the conserved F or W. D genes are given only for firm matches. Some rows have no size entry. The others give once, few or many, or a class for an expanded clone.

TRBD2 | once | TRBJ2-3 | 18 | TRBV2 | CASSPKDGAGGYTDTQYF | TGTGCCAGCAGCCCCAAGGACGGGGCGGGAGGATACACAGATACGCAGTATTTT
TRBD1 | . | TRBJ1-5 | 15 | TRBV28 | CASIPGTGASQPQHF | TGTGCCAGCATTCCCGGGACAGGGGCGAGTCAGCCCCAGCATTTT
TRBD1 | . | TRBJ2-5 | 14 | TRBV6-1 | CASRRTGGEETQYF | TGTGCCAGCCGAAGGACAGGGGGGGAAGAGACCCAGTACTTC
. | . | TRBJ1-2 | 17 | TRBV4-3 | CASSQDLPGELDYGYTF | TGCGCCAGCAGCCAAGATCTCCCAGGGGAATTGGACTATGGCTACACCTTC
. | . | TRBJ2-1 | 11 | TRBV6-1 | CASSEFYEQFF | TGTGCCAGCAGTGAATTCTATGAGCAGTTCTTC
. | . | TRBJ2-5 | 13 | TRBV7-9 | CASSLVREETQYF | TGTGCCAGCAGCTTAGTAAGGGAAGAGACCCAGTACTTC
. | once | TRBJ2-1 | 15 | TRBV7-7 | CASSSTGSSYNEQFF | TGTGCCAGCAGCTCCACAGGGAGCTCCTACAATGAGCAGTTCTTC
. | . | TRBJ1-1 | 16 | TRBV5-1 | CASRNQQGIGNTEAFF | TGCGCCAGCAGAAACCAACAGGGTATCGGGAACACTGAAGCTTTCTTT
. | . | TRBJ1-1 | 14 | TRBV19 | CASSISGGGTEAFF | TGTGCCAGTAGTATATCGGGGGGTGGAACTGAAGCTTTCTTT
TRBD2 | . | TRBJ2-7 | 14 | TRBV7-6 | CASSLGLAGEEQYF | TGTGCCAGCAGCTTAGGGCTAGCGGGAGAAGAGCAGTACTTC
. | . | TRBJ2-3 | 15 | TRBV7-7 | CASSPLDREGDTQYF | TGTGCCAGCAGTCCACTCGACAGGGAGGGGGATACGCAGTATTTT
TRBD1 | . | TRBJ2-1 | 12 | TRBV19 | CATGQGASEQFF | TGTGCCACCGGACAGGGGGCATCTGAGCAGTTCTTC
TRBD1 | . | TRBJ2-1 | 15 | TRBV19 | CASSPGQGPSNEQFF | TGTGCCAGTAGTCCGGGACAGGGTCCGTCAAATGAGCAGTTCTTC
TRBD2 | . | TRBJ2-1 | 15 | TRBV2 | CASNNPGLAGDEQFF | TGTGCCAGCAATAACCCGGGACTAGCGGGAGATGAGCAGTTCTTC
. | . | TRBJ1-1 | 12 | TRBV29-1 | CSVEDGGTEAFF | TGCAGCGTTGAAGATGGGGGCACTGAAGCTTTCTTT
TRBD2 | once | TRBJ2-3 | 15 | TRBV27 | CASSPSGSGTDTQYF | TGTGCCAGCAGTCCCAGCGGGAGCGGTACAGATACGCAGTATTTT
. | . | TRBJ1-1 | 11 | TRBV28 | CASSLGTEAFF | TGTGCCAGCAGTTTGGGGACTGAAGCTTTCTTT